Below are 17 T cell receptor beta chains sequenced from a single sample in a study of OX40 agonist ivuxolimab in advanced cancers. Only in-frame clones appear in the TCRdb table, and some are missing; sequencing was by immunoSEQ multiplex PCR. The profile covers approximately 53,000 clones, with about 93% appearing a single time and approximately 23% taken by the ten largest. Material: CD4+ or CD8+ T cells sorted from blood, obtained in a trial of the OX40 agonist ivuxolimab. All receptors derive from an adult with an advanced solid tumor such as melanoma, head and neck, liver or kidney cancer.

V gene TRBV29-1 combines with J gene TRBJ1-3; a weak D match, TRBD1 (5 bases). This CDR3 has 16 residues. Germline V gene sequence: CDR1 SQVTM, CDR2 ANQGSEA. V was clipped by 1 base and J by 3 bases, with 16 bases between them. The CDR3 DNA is TGCAGCGTTGAAGGGGGCGTGGGGTTGGGTGGAAACACCATATATTTT. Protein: CSVEGGVGLGGNTIYF.

CDR3 in DNA: TGTGCCAGCAGCGGGAGGGGCGCCTACGAGCAGTACTTC. Protein product: CASSGRGAYEQYF. The J gene is TRBJ2-7, the V gene TRBV28; 8 nucleotides match TRBD2. This CDR3 spans 13 amino acids. J was trimmed by 2 bases and V by 6 bases; bases with no gene match: 3. CDR1 MDHEN and CDR2 SYDVKM come from the germline V gene.

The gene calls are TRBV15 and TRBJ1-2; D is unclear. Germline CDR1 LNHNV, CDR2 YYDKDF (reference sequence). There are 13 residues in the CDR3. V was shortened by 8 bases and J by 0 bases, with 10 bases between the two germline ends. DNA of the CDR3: TGTGCCACCTCGAAAAGACCTAACTATGGCTACACCTTC. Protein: CATSKRPNYGYTF.

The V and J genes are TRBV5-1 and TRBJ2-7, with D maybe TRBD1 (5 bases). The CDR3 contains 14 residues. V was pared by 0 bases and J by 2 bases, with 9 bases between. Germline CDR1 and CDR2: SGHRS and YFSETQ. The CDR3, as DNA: TGCGCCAGCAGCTTGGATGGGGCAGCCTACGAGCAGTACTTC. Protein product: CASSLDGAAYEQYF.

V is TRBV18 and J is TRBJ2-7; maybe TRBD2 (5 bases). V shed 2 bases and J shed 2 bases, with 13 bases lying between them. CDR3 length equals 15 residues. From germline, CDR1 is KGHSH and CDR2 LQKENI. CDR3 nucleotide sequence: TGTGCCAGCTCACCAAATCAAAAGGGAGCCTACGAGCAGTACTTC. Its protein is CASSPNQKGAYEQYF. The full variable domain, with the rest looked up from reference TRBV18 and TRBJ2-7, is NAGVMQNPRHLVRRRGQEARLRCSPMKGHSHVYWYRQLPEEGLKFMVYLQKENIIDESGMPKERFSAEFPKEGPSILRIQQVVRGDSAAYFCASSPNQKGAYEQYFGPGTRLTVT.

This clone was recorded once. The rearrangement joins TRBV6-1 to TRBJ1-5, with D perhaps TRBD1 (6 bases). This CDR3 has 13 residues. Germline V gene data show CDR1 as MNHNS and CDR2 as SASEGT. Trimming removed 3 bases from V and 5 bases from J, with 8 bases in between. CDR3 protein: CASSDRGDQPQHF. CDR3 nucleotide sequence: TGTGCCAGCAGTGACAGGGGAGATCAGCCCCAGCATTTT.

The CDR3: CASSVQVAFQTDEQFF. The CDR3 DNA reads as TGTGCCAGCAGCGTCCAAGTAGCCTTCCAAACTGATGAGCAGTTCTTC. The chain couples TRBV9 to TRBJ2-1, with D hard to call. The CDR3 length is 16 residues. Trimming removed 2 bases at V and 8 bases at J, with 20 bases between. Per germline, CDR1 SGDLS and CDR2 YYNGEE.

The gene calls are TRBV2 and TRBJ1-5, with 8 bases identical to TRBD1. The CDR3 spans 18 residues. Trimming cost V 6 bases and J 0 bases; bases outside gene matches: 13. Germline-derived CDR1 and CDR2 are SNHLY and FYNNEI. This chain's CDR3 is CASSRSVDRGISNQPQHF. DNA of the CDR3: TGTGCCAGCAGCCGCTCAGTAGACAGGGGAATTAGCAATCAGCCCCAGCATTTT.

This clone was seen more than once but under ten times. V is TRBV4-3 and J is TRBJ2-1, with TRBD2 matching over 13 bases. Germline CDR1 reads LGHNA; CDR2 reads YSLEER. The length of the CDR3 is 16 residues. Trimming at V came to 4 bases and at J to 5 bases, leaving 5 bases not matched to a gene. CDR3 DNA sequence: TGCGCCAGCAGCCCTAGGGGACTAGCGGGAAACAATGAGCAGTTCTTC. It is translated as CASSPRGLAGNNEQFF.

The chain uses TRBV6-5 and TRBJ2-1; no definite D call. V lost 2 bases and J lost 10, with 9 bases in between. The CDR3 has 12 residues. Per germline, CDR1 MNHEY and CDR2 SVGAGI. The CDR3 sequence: CASSYPSLEQFF. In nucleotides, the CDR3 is TGTGCCAGCAGTTACCCTTCCCTCGAGCAGTTCTTC.

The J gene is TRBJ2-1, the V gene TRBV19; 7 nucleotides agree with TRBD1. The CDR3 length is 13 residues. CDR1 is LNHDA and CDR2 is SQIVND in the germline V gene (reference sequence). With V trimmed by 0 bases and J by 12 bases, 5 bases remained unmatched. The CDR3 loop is CASSIDLEGAQFF. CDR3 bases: TGTGCCAGTAGTATAGATCTAGAGGGGGCGCAGTTCTTC.

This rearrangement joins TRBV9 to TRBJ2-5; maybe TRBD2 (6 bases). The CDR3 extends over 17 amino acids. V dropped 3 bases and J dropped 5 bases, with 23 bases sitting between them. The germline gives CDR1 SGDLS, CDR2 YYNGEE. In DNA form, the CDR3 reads TGTGCCAGCAGCGCAAATCCCCTTAGCCCCGGAGGGGAGACCCAGTACTTC. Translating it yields CASSANPLSPGGETQYF.

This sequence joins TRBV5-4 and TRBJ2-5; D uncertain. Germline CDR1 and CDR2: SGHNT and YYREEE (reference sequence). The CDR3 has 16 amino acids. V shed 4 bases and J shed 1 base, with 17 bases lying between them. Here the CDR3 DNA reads TGTGCCAGCAGCGGAAGTTCGGCGGCGAGCCAAGAGACCCAGTACTTC. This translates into CASSGSSAASQETQYF. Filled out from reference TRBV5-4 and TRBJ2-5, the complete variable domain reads ETGVTQSPTHLIKTRGQQVTLRCSSQSGHNTVSWYQQALGQGPQFIFQYYREEENGRGNFPPRFSGLQFPNYSSELNVNALELDDSALYLCASSGSSAASQETQYFGPGTRLLVL.

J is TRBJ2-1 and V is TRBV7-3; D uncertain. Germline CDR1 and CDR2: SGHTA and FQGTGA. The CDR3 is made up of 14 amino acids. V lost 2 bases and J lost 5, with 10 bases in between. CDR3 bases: TGTGCCAGCAGCTTAGTGTCCGACCACAATGAGCAGTTCTTC. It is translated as CASSLVSDHNEQFF.

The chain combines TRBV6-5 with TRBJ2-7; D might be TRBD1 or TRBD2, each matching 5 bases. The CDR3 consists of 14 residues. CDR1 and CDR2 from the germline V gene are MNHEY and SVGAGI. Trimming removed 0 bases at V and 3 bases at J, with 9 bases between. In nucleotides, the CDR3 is TGTGCCAGCAGTTACTCGGGGGTACTCTACGAGCAGTACTTC. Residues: CASSYSGVLYEQYF.

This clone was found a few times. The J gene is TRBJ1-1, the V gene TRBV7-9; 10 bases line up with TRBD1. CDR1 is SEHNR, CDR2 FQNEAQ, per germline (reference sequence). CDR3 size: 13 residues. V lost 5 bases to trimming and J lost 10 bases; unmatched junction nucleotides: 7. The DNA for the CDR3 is TGTGCCAGCAGCCCGGGACAGGGGTTTGGAGCTTTCTTT. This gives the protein CASSPGQGFGAFF. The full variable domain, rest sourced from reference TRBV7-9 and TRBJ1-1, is DTGVSQNPRHKITKRGQNVTFRCDPISEHNRLYWYRQTLGQGPEFLTYFQNEAQLEKSRLLSDRFSAERPKGSFSTLEIQRTEQGDSAMYLCASSPGQGFGAFFGQGTRLTVV.

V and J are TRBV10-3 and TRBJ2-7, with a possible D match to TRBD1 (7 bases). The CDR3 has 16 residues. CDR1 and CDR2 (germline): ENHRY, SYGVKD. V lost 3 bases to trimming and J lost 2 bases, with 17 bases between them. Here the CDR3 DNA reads TGTGCCATCAGTGAAGAAGAGACAGGGACTGCCTACGAGCAGTACTTC. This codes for CAISEEETGTAYEQYF.